This T cell receptor (beta chain) appears in the sequencing data of a study of T cells after yellow fever vaccination. Whole-study findings and limits: A limited proportion of clonotypes was detected within both the CD4 and CD8 compartments.

The authors made TCR cDNA by 5'RACE template switching, adding a universal primer site and UMIs. TCRdb called the 5' RACE reads again in MiXCR, with one record for every CDR3 protein. The data contain a few hundred thousand distinct CDR3 sequences, approximately 3.6% of them singletons. Losses at the gene ends were 2 bases for V and 4 bases for J; bases not matched to a gene: 7. The V gene's germline CDR1 is SGHVS and CDR2 FNYEAQ. The CDR3 has 15 residues. This clonotype came up many times. The antigen remains undetermined. The receptor was derived from a man between 18 and 29 years old who received the YFV17D yellow fever vaccine. The chain recombines TRBV7-6 with TRBJ2-7; 8 bases are shared with TRBD2. The specimen was PBMCs, collected 15 days after the yellow fever booster vaccination. The CDR3 region has the DNA TGTGCCAGCAGCTTATCCGGCGGGGGGCAGTACGAGCAGTACTTC. Translation gives CASSLSGGGQYEQYF.